This is a list of T cell receptor beta chains from one sample in a study of OX40 agonist ivuxolimab in advanced cancers. The method was immunoSEQ multiplex PCR; TCRdb's version includes in-frame clones alone and lacks a portion of them. The sample records fewer than 100,000 clones, roughly 88% being singletons. The starting material was CD4+ or CD8+ T cells sorted from blood, obtained in a trial of the OX40 agonist ivuxolimab. The origin of the receptors is an adult with an advanced solid tumor such as melanoma, head and neck, liver or kidney cancer. Each CDR3 is given with its conserved first and last residue. The D gene is left open where the match is weak. Not every row has a clone size; where given, it reads once, few, many or a size class.

D: TRBD1
size: NA
J: TRBJ2-7
V: TRBV6-6
length: 16
CDR3: CASSYLGQGRSYEQYF
DNA: TGTGCCAGCAGTTACCTTGGACAGGGGCGAAGTTACGAGCAGTACTTC

D: TRBD2
size: NA
J: TRBJ2-3
V: TRBV18
length: 16
CDR3: CASSPGTSGSTDTQYF
DNA: TGTGCCAGCTCACCTGGGACTAGCGGGAGCACAGATACGCAGTATTTT

D: TRBD2
size: NA
J: TRBJ2-5
V: TRBV20-1
length: 11
CDR3: CSGDYWETQYF
DNA: TGCAGTGGGGACTATTGGGAGACCCAGTACTTC

D: TRBD2
size: NA
J: TRBJ2-7
V: TRBV6-5
length: 16
CDR3: CASSSRTSGRLYEQYF
DNA: TGTGCCAGCAGTTCGCGGACTAGCGGGAGACTCTACGAGCAGTACTTC

D: TRBD2
size: few
J: TRBJ2-3
V: TRBV29-1
length: 14
CDR3: CSVRTSGITDTQYF
DNA: TGCAGCGTTCGGACTAGCGGGATAACAGATACGCAGTATTTT

D: NA
size: NA
J: TRBJ2-1
V: TRBV2
length: 15
CDR3: CASSSGTSKYNEQFF
DNA: TGTGCCAGCAGTTCCGGGACTTCAAAGTACAATGAGCAGTTCTTC

D: TRBD2
size: NA
J: TRBJ2-1
V: TRBV7-2
length: 15
CDR3: CASSLGGTTYNEQFF
DNA: TGTGCCAGCAGCTTAGGGGGGACTACCTACAATGAGCAGTTCTTC

D: TRBD1
size: NA
J: TRBJ1-2
V: TRBV2
length: 13
CDR3: CASSGQGSGGYTF
DNA: TGTGCCAGCAGTGGACAGGGGTCGGGTGGCTACACCTTC

D: NA
size: NA
J: TRBJ1-1
V: TRBV19
length: 14
CDR3: CASSPRPGNTEAFF
DNA: TGTGCCAGTAGCCCTCGCCCGGGAAACACTGAAGCTTTCTTT

D: TRBD1
size: NA
J: TRBJ2-7
V: TRBV7-8
length: 14
CDR3: CASSLDRGVYEQYF
DNA: TGTGCCAGCAGCCTGGACAGGGGGGTCTACGAGCAGTACTTC

D: TRBD1
size: NA
J: TRBJ2-1
V: TRBV2
length: 15
CDR3: CASSEAGQGGFEQFF
DNA: TGTGCCAGCAGTGAAGCGGGACAGGGAGGGTTTGAGCAGTTCTTC

D: NA
size: NA
J: TRBJ2-7
V: TRBV7-6
length: 17
CDR3: CASSPERLGQGYYEQYF
DNA: TGTGCCAGCAGCCCAGAGAGACTGGGGCAAGGATACTACGAGCAGTACTTC

D: TRBD2
size: once
J: TRBJ2-2
V: TRBV18
length: 18
CDR3: CASSPPGLAGFGTGELFF
DNA: TGTGCCAGCTCACCACCAGGACTAGCGGGATTTGGCACCGGGGAGCTGTTTTTT

D: TRBD2
size: NA
J: TRBJ2-3
V: TRBV10-2
length: 15
CDR3: CASRRTSGEIDTQYF
DNA: TGCGCCAGCCGGAGGACTAGCGGGGAAATAGATACGCAGTATTTT

D: NA
size: NA
J: TRBJ2-3
V: TRBV4-2
length: 15
CDR3: CASSLSVTRSDTQYF
DNA: TGTGCCAGCAGCCTTAGCGTTACCAGGTCGGATACGCAGTATTTT

D: NA
size: once
J: TRBJ2-5
V: TRBV15
length: 13
CDR3: CATSGGIQETQYF
DNA: TGTGCCACCTCCGGCGGGATCCAAGAGACCCAGTACTTC

D: TRBD1
size: NA
J: TRBJ2-7
V: TRBV28
length: 15
CDR3: CASSSQGQVPYEQYF
DNA: TGTGCCAGCAGTTCCCAGGGACAGGTCCCCTACGAGCAGTACTTC

D: TRBD1
size: NA
J: TRBJ1-2
V: TRBV4-1
length: 19
CDR3: CASSQDWLNRGGANYGYTF
DNA: TGCGCCAGCAGCCAAGATTGGTTGAACAGGGGGGGAGCTAACTATGGCTACACCTTC

D: NA
size: NA
J: TRBJ2-3
V: TRBV5-1
length: 15
CDR3: CASSLGRGWTDTQYF
DNA: TGCGCCAGCAGCTTGGGGAGGGGATGGACAGATACGCAGTATTTT

D: NA
size: NA
J: TRBJ2-3
V: TRBV15
length: 14
CDR3: CATSRDVGPDTQYF
DNA: TGTGCCACCAGCAGAGATGTTGGCCCAGATACGCAGTATTTT

D: TRBD2
size: NA
J: TRBJ2-1
V: TRBV4-3
length: 15
CDR3: CASSQELAGVHEQFF
DNA: TGCGCCAGCAGCCAAGAACTAGCGGGAGTCCATGAGCAGTTCTTC

D: NA
size: once
J: TRBJ1-5
V: TRBV19
length: 15
CDR3: CASHSGNLGNQPQHF
DNA: TGTGCCAGTCATTCCGGGAATTTGGGCAATCAGCCCCAGCATTTT

D: NA
size: NA
J: TRBJ2-7
V: TRBV6-6
length: 16
CDR3: CASSYSGERPSYEQYF
DNA: TGTGCCAGCAGTTACTCGGGGGAGCGTCCTTCCTACGAGCAGTACTTC

D: NA
size: once
J: TRBJ2-1
V: TRBV2
length: 16
CDR3: CASSVEGPGAYNEQFF
DNA: TGTGCCAGCAGTGTAGAGGGCCCCGGGGCTTACAATGAGCAGTTCTTC

D: TRBD2
size: NA
J: TRBJ2-1
V: TRBV2
length: 13
CDR3: CASITSGSGEQFF
DNA: TGTGCCAGCATAACTAGCGGGAGCGGTGAGCAGTTCTTC

D: NA
size: NA
J: TRBJ2-5
V: TRBV21-1
length: 17
CDR3: CASSVGTGGGRQETQYF
DNA: TGTGCCAGCAGCGTTGGGACAGGGGGCGGGCGCCAAGAGACCCAGTACTTC

D: NA
size: NA
J: TRBJ2-7
V: TRBV5-6
length: 13
CDR3: CASSPGLLLEQYF
DNA: TGTGCCAGCAGTCCGGGACTCCTCCTCGAGCAGTACTTC

D: TRBD1
size: NA
J: TRBJ2-7
V: TRBV28
length: 15
CDR3: CASSYLRDRVSEQYF
DNA: TGTGCCAGCAGCTACCTTCGGGACAGGGTGAGCGAGCAGTACTTC

D: NA
size: NA
J: TRBJ2-1
V: TRBV6-5
length: 15
CDR3: CASSYEGSSYNEQFF
DNA: TGTGCCAGCTCCTACGAGGGGAGCTCCTACAATGAGCAGTTCTTC

D: TRBD2
size: NA
J: TRBJ2-1
V: TRBV7-2
length: 13
CDR3: CASSFSGSNEQFF
DNA: TGTGCCAGCAGCTTTAGCGGGAGCAATGAGCAGTTCTTC

D: TRBD1
size: NA
J: TRBJ2-1
V: TRBV5-5
length: 16
CDR3: CASSLVRDSGWHEQFF
DNA: TGTGCCAGCAGCTTGGTCCGGGACAGTGGCTGGCATGAGCAGTTCTTC

D: TRBD2
size: NA
J: TRBJ2-1
V: TRBV7-2
length: 16
CDR3: CASSSSLWAGGNEQFF
DNA: TGTGCCAGCAGCTCCTCCCTGTGGGCCGGGGGGAATGAGCAGTTCTTC

D: NA
size: NA
J: TRBJ1-2
V: TRBV5-1
length: 14
CDR3: CASSPRTASYGYTF
DNA: TGCGCCAGCAGCCCTAGGACAGCCAGCTATGGCTACACCTTC

D: NA
size: NA
J: TRBJ1-2
V: TRBV5-6
length: 13
CDR3: CASSLDRHYGYTF
DNA: TGTGCCAGCAGCTTGGACCGACACTATGGCTACACCTTC

D: NA
size: NA
J: TRBJ2-5
V: TRBV7-2
length: 14
CDR3: CASSRPGMAETQYF
DNA: TGTGCCAGCAGTCGACCGGGGATGGCGGAGACCCAGTACTTC

D: NA
size: NA
J: TRBJ1-1
V: TRBV28
length: 15
CDR3: CASNPHDRSGLEAFF
DNA: TGTGCCAGCAACCCCCACGACAGGTCGGGGCTAGAAGCTTTCTTT

D: TRBD1
size: NA
J: TRBJ2-7
V: TRBV18
length: 16
CDR3: CASSPPLRTGGAEQYF
DNA: TGTGCCAGCTCACCACCACTCAGGACAGGGGGCGCCGAGCAGTACTTC

D: NA
size: NA
J: TRBJ2-2
V: TRBV7-7
length: 14
CDR3: CAGRAGLDTGELFF
DNA: TGTGCCGGACGAGCAGGGCTGGACACCGGGGAGCTGTTTTTT

D: TRBD2
size: NA
J: TRBJ2-3
V: TRBV2
length: 15
CDR3: CASRDPGLGSDTQYF
DNA: TGTGCCAGCAGGGATCCGGGACTAGGTTCAGATACGCAGTATTTT

D: NA
size: NA
J: TRBJ2-6
V: TRBV18
length: 15
CDR3: CASSLRSSGANVLTF
DNA: TGTGCCAGCTCACTGAGGAGCTCTGGGGCCAACGTCCTGACTTTC

D: NA
size: NA
J: TRBJ2-2
V: TRBV28
length: 14
CDR3: CASKFMSRTGELFF
DNA: TGTGCCAGCAAATTTATGAGCCGGACCGGGGAGCTGTTTTTT

D: TRBD2
size: once
J: TRBJ2-7
V: TRBV5-1
length: 14
CDR3: CASSLSQRGYEQYF
DNA: TGCGCCAGCAGCTTGTCTCAGCGGGGCTACGAGCAGTACTTC

D: NA
size: NA
J: TRBJ1-2
V: TRBV6-1
length: 14
CDR3: CASSQVGRAYGYTF
DNA: TGTGCCAGCAGTCAAGTGGGGAGGGCCTATGGCTACACCTTC

D: NA
size: NA
J: TRBJ1-4
V: TRBV27
length: 14
CDR3: CASRETGRGEKLFF
DNA: TGTGCCAGCAGGGAAACAGGGAGGGGTGAAAAACTGTTTTTT

D: NA
size: NA
J: TRBJ2-2
V: TRBV7-9
length: 14
CDR3: CASVPRSGAGELFF
DNA: TGTGCCAGCGTACCCAGGTCGGGGGCCGGGGAGCTGTTTTTT

D: TRBD2
size: NA
J: TRBJ2-2
V: TRBV6-6
length: 16
CDR3: CASSYSSGSVGGELFF
DNA: TGTGCCAGCAGTTACTCTAGCGGGAGTGTTGGCGGGGAGCTGTTTTTT

D: TRBD1
size: NA
J: TRBJ2-1
V: TRBV5-1
length: 15
CDR3: CASSPTGGEYNEQFF
DNA: TGCGCCAGCAGCCCCACAGGGGGCGAATACAATGAGCAGTTCTTC

D: NA
size: NA
J: TRBJ1-3
V: TRBV19
length: 13
CDR3: CASSQGYGNTIYF
DNA: TGTGCCAGTTCCCAGGGTTATGGAAACACCATATATTTT

D: TRBD2
size: NA
J: TRBJ2-7
V: TRBV11-2
length: 15
CDR3: CASSLRVAGPYEQYF
DNA: TGTGCCAGCAGCCTCCGGGTAGCGGGACCCTACGAGCAGTACTTC

D: NA
size: NA
J: TRBJ2-5
V: TRBV5-4
length: 14
CDR3: CATGLVADKETQYF
DNA: TGTGCCACCGGCCTGGTAGCGGACAAAGAGACCCAGTACTTC

D: TRBD1
size: NA
J: TRBJ2-7
V: TRBV5-4
length: 15
CDR3: CASSKPGQDSYEQYF
DNA: TGTGCCAGCAGCAAACCGGGACAGGACTCCTACGAGCAGTACTTC

D: TRBD1
size: NA
J: TRBJ2-2
V: TRBV9
length: 16
CDR3: CASSAGQGLGTGELFF
DNA: TGTGCCAGCAGCGCCGGACAGGGTCTGGGGACCGGGGAGCTGTTTTTT

D: NA
size: NA
J: TRBJ2-3
V: TRBV9
length: 16
CDR3: CASSIGSSPSTDTQYF
DNA: TGTGCCAGCAGCATCGGCTCTAGCCCTAGCACAGATACGCAGTATTTT

D: TRBD1
size: few
J: TRBJ2-5
V: TRBV5-1
length: 14
CDR3: CASSFGQGEGTQYF
DNA: TGCGCCAGCAGCTTCGGCCAGGGGGAAGGGACCCAGTACTTC

D: NA
size: once
J: TRBJ2-3
V: TRBV7-2
length: 11
CDR3: CASSGLDTQYF
DNA: TGTGCCAGCAGTGGTTTAGATACGCAGTATTTT

D: TRBD2
size: NA
J: TRBJ2-2
V: TRBV7-2
length: 16
CDR3: CASSLRASGTAGELFF
DNA: TGTGCCAGCAGCTTGCGGGCTAGCGGGACAGCCGGGGAGCTGTTTTTT

D: TRBD2
size: NA
J: TRBJ2-1
V: TRBV5-4
length: 15
CDR3: CASSWVGLAGGEQFF
DNA: TGTGCCAGCAGCTGGGTAGGACTAGCGGGAGGCGAACAGTTCTTC